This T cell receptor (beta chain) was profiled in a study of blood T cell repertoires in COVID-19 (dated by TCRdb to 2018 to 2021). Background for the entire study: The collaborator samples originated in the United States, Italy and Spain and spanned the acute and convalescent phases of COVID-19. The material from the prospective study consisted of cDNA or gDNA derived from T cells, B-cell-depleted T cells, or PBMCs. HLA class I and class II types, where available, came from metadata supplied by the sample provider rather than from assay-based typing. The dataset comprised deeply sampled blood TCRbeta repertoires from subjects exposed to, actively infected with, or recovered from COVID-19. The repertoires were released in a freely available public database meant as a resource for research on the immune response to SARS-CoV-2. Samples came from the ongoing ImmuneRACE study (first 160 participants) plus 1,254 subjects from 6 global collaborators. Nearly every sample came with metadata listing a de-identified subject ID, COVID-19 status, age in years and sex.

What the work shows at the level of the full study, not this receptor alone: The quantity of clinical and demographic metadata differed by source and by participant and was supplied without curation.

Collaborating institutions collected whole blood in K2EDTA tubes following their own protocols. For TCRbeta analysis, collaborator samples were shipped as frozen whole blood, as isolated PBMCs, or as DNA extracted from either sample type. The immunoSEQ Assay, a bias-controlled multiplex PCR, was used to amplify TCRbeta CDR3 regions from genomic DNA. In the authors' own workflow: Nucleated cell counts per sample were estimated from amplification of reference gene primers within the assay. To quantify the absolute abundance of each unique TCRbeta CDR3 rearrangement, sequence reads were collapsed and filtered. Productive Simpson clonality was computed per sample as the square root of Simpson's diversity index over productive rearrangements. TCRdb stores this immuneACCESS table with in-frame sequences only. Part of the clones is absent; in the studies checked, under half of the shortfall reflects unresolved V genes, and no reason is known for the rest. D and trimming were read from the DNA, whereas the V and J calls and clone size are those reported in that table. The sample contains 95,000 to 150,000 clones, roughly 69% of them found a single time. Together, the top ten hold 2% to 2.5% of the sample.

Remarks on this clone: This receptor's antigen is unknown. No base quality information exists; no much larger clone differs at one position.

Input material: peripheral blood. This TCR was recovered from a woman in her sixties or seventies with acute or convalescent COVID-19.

The nucleotide sequence reads as follows: TGTGCCAGCAGTTCGGCTAGCGGGGCCTCTGGGGCCAACGTCCTGACTTTC. Its translation is CASSSASGASGANVLTF. The sequence links TRBV28 to TRBJ2-6, with 9 junctional bases fitting TRBD2. V loses 4 bases at its end and J loses 0 bases; junction bases beyond the gene matches: 4. The CDR3, cysteine through phenylalanine, is 17 amino acids long. CDR3 DNA is the only sequence kept; it has 51 bases, read in frame from the first base. For CDR1 and CDR2, the germline V gene lists MDHEN and SYDVKM.